The rows below give T cell receptor beta chains drawn from one sample of a study of T-cell reconstitution after alpha-beta-depleted transplantation in children. MiXCR was run by TCRdb on the PCR reads, yielding one entry per CDR3 protein. Among under 70,000 distinct CDR3 sequences, approximately 10% were seen once, and the ten largest hold approximately 13%. The sequenced sample was PBMCs, obtained before TCRalphabeta/CD19-depleted stem cell transplant. These receptors were obtained from a boy aged 5-17 years with acute myeloid leukemia, due to receive a stem cell transplant. The CDR3 runs from the conserved cysteine through the conserved F or W. Fields, in order: J gene, V gene, CDR3 protein.

>TRBJ2-1|TRBV2
CASSETSGRMYNEQFF
>TRBJ2-1|TRBV29-1
CSVEEPQGAYNEQFF
>TRBJ1-2|TRBV7-6
CASSSSGQTNYGYTF
>TRBJ2-1|TRBV7-3
CASSLTGGQGWSNEQFF
>TRBJ2-3|TRBV10-3
CAISESTLPDTQYF
>TRBJ1-5|TRBV7-9
CASSPPGQLYNQPQHF
>TRBJ2-4|TRBV15
CATSRGSGTSGAKNIQYF
>TRBJ2-2|TRBV28
CASTSPGRGSGDTGELFF
>TRBJ2-3|TRBV29-1
CSVEVGGPGSGMSTDTQYF
>TRBJ1-5|TRBV18
CASSVSQLQPQHF
>TRBJ2-5|TRBV5-1
CASSPRGKPYQETQYF
>TRBJ2-3|TRBV29-1
CSAKGGREDTQYF
>TRBJ2-3|TRBV7-3
CASSLEGLPPDTQYF
>TRBJ1-1|TRBV9
CASSVAQGVTEAFF
>TRBJ1-2|TRBV6-1
CASTRDRNYGYTF
>TRBJ2-5|TRBV7-9
CASSSPGPHQETQYF
>TRBJ2-1|TRBV20-1
CSASRAPGSYNEQFF
>TRBJ1-1|TRBV3-1
CASSQEMSAFF